The rows below give T cell receptor beta chains drawn from one sample of a study of T-cell memory formation after mild COVID-19. A single record per CDR3 protein comes from TCRdb applying MiXCR to the 5' RACE reads. The sample has more than 200,000 distinct CDR3 sequences, roughly 15% seen once. The sequencing sample was made of PBMCs or a T cell subset sorted from them (not recorded which). The receptors come from a young man who had mild COVID-19 (a few samples of this study predate the infection). Cell type and time point are not known. Both conserved end residues are part of each CDR3. D genes are given only for firm matches. Only some rows state a clone size, as once, few, many or a class for expanded clones.

cdr3_length clone_size d_call j_call v_call cdr3_aa cdr3_nt
16 many TRBD1 TRBJ1-3 TRBV4-2 CASSQAWDSSGNTIYF TGTGCCAGCAGCCAGGCCTGGGACAGCTCTGGAAACACCATATATTTT
14 NA NA TRBJ1-6 TRBV20-1 CSADPGPANSPLHF TGCAGTGCAGATCCAGGGCCGGCCAATTCACCCCTCCACTTT
13 few NA TRBJ2-5 TRBV5-1 CASSWSGFETQYF TGCGCCAGCAGCTGGAGCGGGTTCGAGACCCAGTACTTC
13 NA TRBD1 TRBJ1-5 TRBV6-2/TRBV6-3 CASSWTGFQPQHF TGTGCCAGCAGTTGGACAGGTTTTCAGCCCCAGCATTTT
15 NA TRBD2 TRBJ2-5 TRBV4-1 CASSQVGGVLETQYF TGCGCCAGCAGCCAAGTGGGAGGGGTCCTAGAGACCCAGTACTTC
12 many NA TRBJ1-1 TRBV6-2/TRBV6-3 CASSYRGHEAFF TGTGCCAGCAGTTACAGGGGTCATGAAGCTTTCTTT
13 NA NA TRBJ1-2 TRBV6-5 CASSYVRGTGYTF TGTGCCAGCAGTTACGTAAGGGGTACGGGCTACACCTTC
16 NA NA TRBJ1-2 TRBV4-1 CASSPPQRRTNYGYTF TGCGCCAGCAGCCCTCCGCAGCGGCGGACTAACTATGGCTACACCTTC
17 NA NA TRBJ1-6 TRBV18 CASSPGSGEGRDSPLHF TGTGCCAGCTCACCAGGCTCGGGCGAGGGAAGGGATTCACCCCTCCACTTT
13 many NA TRBJ2-1 TRBV7-2 CASSLVYGNEQFF TGTGCCAGCAGCTTAGTCTACGGCAATGAGCAGTTCTTC
14 many NA TRBJ1-1 TRBV7-2 CASSRRKQGSEAFF TGTGCCAGCAGTCGCCGTAAACAGGGTTCTGAAGCTTTCTTT
14 NA NA TRBJ1-5 TRBV12-3/TRBV12-4 CASTGRGWNQPQHF TGTGCCAGCACCGGGCGGGGATGGAATCAGCCCCAGCATTTT
14 NA NA TRBJ2-1 TRBV28 CASIESREYNEQFF TGTGCCAGCATCGAAAGCAGGGAGTACAATGAGCAGTTCTTC
15 NA TRBD1 TRBJ1-6 TRBV5-1 CASSWGTGEDSPLHF TGCGCCAGCAGTTGGGGTACAGGGGAGGATTCACCCCTCCACTTT
16 NA NA TRBJ1-5 TRBV7-2 CASSLDGAGGGRAQHF TGTGCCAGCAGCTTAGATGGCGCCGGAGGGGGTCGGGCCCAGCATTTT
14 few TRBD1 TRBJ2-5 TRBV5-4 CASSLAGQVGAQYF TGTGCCAGCAGCTTGGCGGGACAGGTTGGGGCCCAGTACTTC
17 NA NA TRBJ2-6 TRBV7-2 CATSLGSPNSGANVLTF TGTGCTACCTCGTTGGGCAGCCCGAACTCTGGGGCCAACGTCCTGACTTTC
11 few NA TRBJ1-1 TRBV10-3 CAIRKTDEAFF TGTGCCATCAGAAAGACAGATGAAGCTTTCTTT
17 NA TRBD1 TRBJ1-5 TRBV7-2 CASSQLGTGQSNQPQHF TGTGCCAGCAGCCAGCTTGGGACAGGGCAAAGCAATCAGCCCCAGCATTTT
20 NA TRBD2 TRBJ2-1 TRBV4-1 CASSQDKRGGRFIVYNEQFF TGCGCCAGCAGCCAAGATAAGCGGGGGGGCCGATTTATAGTCTACAATGAGCAGTTCTTC
15 NA TRBD2 TRBJ2-3 TRBV2 CATLGLAGGPDTQYF TGTGCCACCCTGGGACTAGCGGGGGGGCCAGATACGCAGTATTTT
17 NA TRBD2 TRBJ2-2 TRBV9 CASSVVAGLANTGELFF TGTGCCAGCAGCGTCGTAGCGGGGCTAGCGAACACCGGGGAGCTGTTTTTT
12 few TRBD1 TRBJ2-1 TRBV5-1 CASSIGNRGQFF TGCGCCAGCAGCATAGGGAACAGGGGGCAGTTCTTC
13 NA NA TRBJ1-1 TRBV9 CASSVQGKDEAFF TGTGCCAGCAGCGTCCAAGGGAAGGACGAAGCTTTCTTT
15 many NA TRBJ2-4 TRBV5-1 CASSLGMGVGDIQYF TGCGCCAGCAGCTTGGGAATGGGGGTGGGCGACATTCAGTACTTC
13 NA NA TRBJ2-2 TRBV5-1 CATTIRNTGELFF TGCGCCACCACAATTAGAAACACCGGGGAGCTGTTTTTT
16 few NA TRBJ1-2 TRBV6-5 CASSYSRGRANYGYTF TGTGCCAGCAGTTACAGCCGGGGTCGGGCTAACTATGGCTACACCTTC
15 NA TRBD2 TRBJ2-1 TRBV30 CAWSGYSGVYNEQFF TGTGCCTGGAGTGGTTATAGCGGGGTTTACAATGAGCAGTTCTTC
14 few NA TRBJ2-3 TRBV11-3 CASSLGQAGDTQYF TGTGCCAGCAGCTTAGGACAGGCAGGAGATACGCAGTATTTT
12 NA NA TRBJ1-1 TRBV11-2 CASSLIHTEAFF TGTGCCAGCAGCCTCATCCACACTGAAGCTTTCTTT
16 NA NA TRBJ1-3 TRBV5-5 CASSARGRDSGNTIYF TGTGCCAGCAGCGCCCGGGGAAGGGATTCTGGAAACACCATATATTTT
14 many NA TRBJ1-6 TRBV11-2 CASSLRSGVSPLHF TGTGCCAGCAGCTTGAGGTCCGGGGTCTCACCCCTCCACTTT
15 NA NA TRBJ2-4 TRBV9 CASIVRDGAKNIQYF TGTGCCAGCATCGTACGGGACGGAGCCAAAAACATTCAGTACTTC
14 few NA TRBJ2-3 TRBV5-1 CASSDGQTTDTQYF TGCGCCAGCAGCGACGGACAGACCACAGATACGCAGTATTTT
16 NA NA TRBJ1-6 TRBV20-1 CSARDPQGPLNSPLHF TGCAGTGCTAGAGATCCCCAGGGGCCCCTTAATTCACCCCTCCACTTT
14 NA NA TRBJ2-3 TRBV5-1 CASSPGPITDTQYF TGCGCCAGCAGCCCGGGGCCCATCACAGATACGCAGTATTTT